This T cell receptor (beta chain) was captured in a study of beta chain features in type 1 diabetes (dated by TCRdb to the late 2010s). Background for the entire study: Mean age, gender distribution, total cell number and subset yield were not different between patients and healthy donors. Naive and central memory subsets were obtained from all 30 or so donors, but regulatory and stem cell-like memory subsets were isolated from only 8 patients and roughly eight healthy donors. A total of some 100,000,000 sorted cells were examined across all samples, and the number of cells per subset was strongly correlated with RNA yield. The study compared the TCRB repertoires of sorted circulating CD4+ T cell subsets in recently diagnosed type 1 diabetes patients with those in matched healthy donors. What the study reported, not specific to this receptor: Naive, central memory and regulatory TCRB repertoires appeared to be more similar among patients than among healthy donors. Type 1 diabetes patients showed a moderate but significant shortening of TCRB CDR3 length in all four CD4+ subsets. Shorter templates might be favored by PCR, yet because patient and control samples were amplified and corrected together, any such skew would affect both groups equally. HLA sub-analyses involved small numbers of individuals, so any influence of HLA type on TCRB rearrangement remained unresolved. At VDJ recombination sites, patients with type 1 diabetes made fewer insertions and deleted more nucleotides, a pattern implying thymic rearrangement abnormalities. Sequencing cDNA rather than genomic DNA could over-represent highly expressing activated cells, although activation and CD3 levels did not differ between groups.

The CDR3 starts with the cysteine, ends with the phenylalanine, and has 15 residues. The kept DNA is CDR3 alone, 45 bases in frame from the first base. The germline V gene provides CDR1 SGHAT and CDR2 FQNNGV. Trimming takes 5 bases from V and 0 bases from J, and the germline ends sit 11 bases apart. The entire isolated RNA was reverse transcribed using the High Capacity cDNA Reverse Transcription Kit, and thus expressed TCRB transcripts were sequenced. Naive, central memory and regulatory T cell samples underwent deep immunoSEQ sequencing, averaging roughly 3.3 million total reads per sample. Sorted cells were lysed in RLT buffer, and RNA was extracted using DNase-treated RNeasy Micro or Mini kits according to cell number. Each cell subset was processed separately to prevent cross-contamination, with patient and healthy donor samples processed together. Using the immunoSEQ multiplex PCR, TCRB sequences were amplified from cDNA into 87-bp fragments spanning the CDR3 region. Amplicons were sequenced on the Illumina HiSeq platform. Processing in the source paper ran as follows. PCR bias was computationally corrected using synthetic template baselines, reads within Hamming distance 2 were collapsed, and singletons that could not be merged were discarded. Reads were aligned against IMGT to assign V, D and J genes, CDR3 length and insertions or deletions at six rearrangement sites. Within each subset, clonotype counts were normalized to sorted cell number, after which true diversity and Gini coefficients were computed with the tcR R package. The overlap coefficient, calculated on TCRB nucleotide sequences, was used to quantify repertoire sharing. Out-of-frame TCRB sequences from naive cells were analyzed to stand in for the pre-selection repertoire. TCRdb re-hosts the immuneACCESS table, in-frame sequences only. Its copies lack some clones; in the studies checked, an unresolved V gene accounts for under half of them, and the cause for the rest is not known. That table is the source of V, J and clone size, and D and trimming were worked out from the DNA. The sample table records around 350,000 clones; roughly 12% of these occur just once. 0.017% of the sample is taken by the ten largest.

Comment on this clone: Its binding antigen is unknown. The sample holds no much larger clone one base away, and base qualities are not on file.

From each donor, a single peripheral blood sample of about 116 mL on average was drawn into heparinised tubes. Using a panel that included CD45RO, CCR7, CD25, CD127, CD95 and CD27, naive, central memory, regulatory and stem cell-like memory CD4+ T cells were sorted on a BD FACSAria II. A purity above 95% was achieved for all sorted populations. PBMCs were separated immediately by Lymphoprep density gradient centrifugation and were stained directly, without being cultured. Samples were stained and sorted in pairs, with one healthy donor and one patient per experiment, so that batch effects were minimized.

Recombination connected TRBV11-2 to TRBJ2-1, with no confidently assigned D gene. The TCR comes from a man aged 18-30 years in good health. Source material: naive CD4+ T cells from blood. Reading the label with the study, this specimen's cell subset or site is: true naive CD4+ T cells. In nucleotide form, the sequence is TGTGCCAGCAGCCACAACGCATTCTCCTACAATGAGCAGTTCTTC. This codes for CASSHNAFSYNEQFF. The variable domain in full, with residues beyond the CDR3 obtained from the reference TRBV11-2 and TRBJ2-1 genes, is EAGVAQSPRYKIIEKRQSVAFWCNPISGHATLYWYQQILGQGPKLLIQFQNNGVVDDSQLPKDRFSAERLKGVDSTLKIQPAKLEDSAVYLCASSHNAFSYNEQFFGPGTRLTVL.